These 11 T cell receptor beta chains originate from one sample sequenced in a study of blood T cell repertoires in COVID-19. The data were produced by immunoSEQ multiplex PCR, yet TCRdb's version contains in-frame clones alone and is incomplete. The data show 260,000 or so clones, with 75% to 85% seen just once and 6.5% to 9.5% held by the top ten. The material sequenced was peripheral blood. Receptors originate from an elderly woman with COVID-19, enrolled during active disease.

The chain is built from TRBV5-1 and TRBJ1-2; TRBD1 is a possible D gene (5 bases). Germline V gives CDR1 SGHRS, CDR2 YFSETQ. With 6 bases removed from V and 6 bases from J, the gap between germline ends came to 18 bases. The CDR3 runs to 14 residues. Here the CDR3 reads CASTLTGGGHGYTF. CDR3 coding DNA: TGCGCCAGCACCCTGACGGGGGGAGGACATGGCTACACCTTC.

This chain connects TRBV27 to TRBJ1-1; possible D gene TRBD1, 5 bases. Germline V gene lookup returns CDR1 MNHEY and CDR2 SMNVEV (reference sequence). The CDR3 is 12 residues long. V gave up 2 bases and J gave up 7 bases, with 8 bases separating them. The CDR3 region has the DNA TGTGCCAGCAGTTTACCCCAGGGTGAAGCTTTCTTT. Protein: CASSLPQGEAFF.

This clone was observed a handful of times. The chain joins TRBV6-5 to TRBJ1-1; a possible D gene is TRBD1 (5 bases). The CDR3 covers 14 residues. Trimming removed 5 bases at V and 0 bases at J, with 10 bases between. Germline V gene lookup returns CDR1 MNHEY and CDR2 SVGAGI. In DNA, the CDR3 is TGTGCCAGCAGTCGTCCAGGGTTGAACACTGAAGCTTTCTTT. This translates into CASSRPGLNTEAFF.

The chain is built from TRBV24-1 and TRBJ2-1; 9 bases are shared with TRBD2. J lost 8 bases, V lost 3 bases, and 7 bases had no gene match. Germline loops: CDR1 KGHDR, CDR2 SFDVKD. The CDR3 covers 15 residues. This chain's CDR3 is CATSDMAGGPDEQFF. The CDR3, as DNA: TGTGCCACCAGTGATATGGCGGGGGGGCCGGATGAGCAGTTCTTC.

The CDR3 nucleotides read TGTGCCACCAGCAGCGACTTCAATTCGGGGGTGAACACTGAAGCTTTCTTT. Its protein is CATSSDFNSGVNTEAFF. The chain is built from TRBV15 and TRBJ1-1, with D possibly matching TRBD1 (5 bases). The CDR3 is 17 amino acids. The germline CDR1 and CDR2 sequences are LNHNV and YYDKDF (reference sequence). Trimming left V 3 bases short and J 0 bases short, with 17 bases between.

This clone has only one observation. This sequence joins TRBV7-8 and TRBJ2-2; 8 bases are shared with TRBD1. CDR3 length: 15 residues. Looked up from germline, CDR1 is SGHVS and CDR2 is FQNEAQ. J gave up 2 bases and V 4 bases, and 3 bases lay outside the gene matches. The CDR3 bases are TGTGCCAGCAGCTCCGGACAGGGTAACACCGGGGAGCTGTTTTTT. Amino acids: CASSSGQGNTGELFF.

The CDR3 reads CASRLSRYNEQFF. CDR3 coding DNA: TGTGCCAGCAGACTTTCCCGCTACAATGAGCAGTTCTTC. The V and J genes are TRBV27 and TRBJ2-1; no firm D call. Looked up from germline, CDR1 is MNHEY and CDR2 is SMNVEV (reference sequence). This CDR3 contains 13 residues. The V and J ends lost 6 bases and 3 bases respectively, with 9 bases between them.

The rearrangement links TRBV27 to TRBJ2-7; 10 bases align to TRBD2. The CDR3 length is 15 residues. The V and J ends lost 2 bases and 2 bases, in that order; junction bases with no gene match: 3. CDR1 and CDR2 (germline): MNHEY, SMNVEV (reference sequence). CDR3: CASSLRGTSAYEQYF. Here the CDR3 DNA reads TGTGCCAGCAGTTTAAGGGGGACTAGCGCCTACGAGCAGTACTTC.

The CDR3 reads CAYGSGETQYF. CDR3 coding DNA: TGTGCATACGGGAGTGGAGAGACCCAGTACTTC. The V gene is TRBV6-6, the J gene TRBJ2-5; possible D gene TRBD2, 6 bases. The CDR3 extends over 11 amino acids. Per the germline V gene, CDR1 is MNHNY and CDR2 is SVGAGI (reference sequence).

This chain joins TRBV5-3 and TRBJ1-6, with 7 bases lining up with TRBD1. TRBV5-3 is designated an ORF whose function remains uncertain. The CDR3 is 18 amino acids. The ends lost 4 bases at V and 0 bases at J; junction bases unmatched: 10. The CDR3 protein is CARSPRGQIFSYNSPLHF. The CDR3 DNA reads as TGTGCCAGAAGCCCCCGGGGACAGATATTCTCCTATAATTCACCCCTCCACTTT.

The chain uses TRBV19 and TRBJ1-4; 8 positions agree with TRBD1. This CDR3 contains 17 residues. Germline V gene sequence: CDR1 LNHDA, CDR2 SQIVND (reference sequence). V was clipped by 1 base and J by 6 bases; unmatched bases: 10. CDR3 DNA: TGTGCCAGTAGTATAGTGGGGACAGGAAGAATCCATGAAAAACTGTTTTTT. Protein product: CASSIVGTGRIHEKLFF.